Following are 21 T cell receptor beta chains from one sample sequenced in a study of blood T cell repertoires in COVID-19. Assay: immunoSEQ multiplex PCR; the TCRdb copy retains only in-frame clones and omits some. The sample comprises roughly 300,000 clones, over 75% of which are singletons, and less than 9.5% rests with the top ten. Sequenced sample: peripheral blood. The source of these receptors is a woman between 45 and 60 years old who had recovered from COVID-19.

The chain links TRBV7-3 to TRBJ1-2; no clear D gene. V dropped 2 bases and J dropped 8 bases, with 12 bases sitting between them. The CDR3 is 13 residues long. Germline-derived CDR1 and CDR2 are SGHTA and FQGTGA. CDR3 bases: TGTGCCAGCAGCTTAGATTCGGGGAACGGCTACACCTTC. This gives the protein CASSLDSGNGYTF.

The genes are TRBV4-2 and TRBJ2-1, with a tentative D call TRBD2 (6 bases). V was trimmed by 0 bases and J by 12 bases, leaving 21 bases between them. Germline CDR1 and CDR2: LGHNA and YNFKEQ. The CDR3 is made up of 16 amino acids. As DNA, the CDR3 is TGTGCCAGCAGCCAAGATTCGGCTAGCGCAGCTGCTAGGCAGTTCTTC. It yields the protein CASSQDSASAAARQFF.

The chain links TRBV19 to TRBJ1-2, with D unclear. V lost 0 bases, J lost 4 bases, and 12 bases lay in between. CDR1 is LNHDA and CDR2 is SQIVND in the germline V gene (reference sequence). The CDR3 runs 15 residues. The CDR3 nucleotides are TGTGCCAGTAGTATAGATCTCCGGGTCGGCTATGGCTACACCTTC. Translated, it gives CASSIDLRVGYGYTF.

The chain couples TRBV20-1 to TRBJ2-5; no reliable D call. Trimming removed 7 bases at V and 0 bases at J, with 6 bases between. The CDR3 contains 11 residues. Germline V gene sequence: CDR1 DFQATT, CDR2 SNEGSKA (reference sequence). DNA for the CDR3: TGCAGTGAGCTAGACCAAGAGACCCAGTACTTC. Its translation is CSELDQETQYF.

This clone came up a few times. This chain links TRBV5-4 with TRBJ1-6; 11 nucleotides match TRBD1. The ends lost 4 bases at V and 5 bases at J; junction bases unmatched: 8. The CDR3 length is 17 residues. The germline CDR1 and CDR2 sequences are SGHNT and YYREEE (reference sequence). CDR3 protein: CASSAGTGGLNNSPLHF. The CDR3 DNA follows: TGTGCCAGCAGCGCCGGGACAGGGGGTCTTAATAATTCACCCCTCCACTTT.

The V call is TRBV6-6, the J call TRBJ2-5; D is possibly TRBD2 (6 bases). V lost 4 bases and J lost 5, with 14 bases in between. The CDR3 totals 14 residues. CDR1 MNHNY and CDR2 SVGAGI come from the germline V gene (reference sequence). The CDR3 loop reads CASSFLGAGETQYF. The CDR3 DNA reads TGTGCCAGCAGTTTCTTAGGAGCGGGCGAGACCCAGTACTTC.

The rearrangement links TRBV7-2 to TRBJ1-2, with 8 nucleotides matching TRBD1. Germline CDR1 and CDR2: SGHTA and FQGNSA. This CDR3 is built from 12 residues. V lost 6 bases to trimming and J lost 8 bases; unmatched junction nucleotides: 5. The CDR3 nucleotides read TGTGCCAGCAGACCGACAGGGGTCGGCTACACCTTC. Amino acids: CASRPTGVGYTF.

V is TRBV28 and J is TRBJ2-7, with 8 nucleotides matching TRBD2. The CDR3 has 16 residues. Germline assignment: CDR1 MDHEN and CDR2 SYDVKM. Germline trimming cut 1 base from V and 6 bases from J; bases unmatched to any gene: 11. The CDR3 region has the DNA TGTGCCAGCAGTTTATACGAGGGAACTCGGGGGGGCGAGCAGTACTTC. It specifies CASSLYEGTRGGEQYF.

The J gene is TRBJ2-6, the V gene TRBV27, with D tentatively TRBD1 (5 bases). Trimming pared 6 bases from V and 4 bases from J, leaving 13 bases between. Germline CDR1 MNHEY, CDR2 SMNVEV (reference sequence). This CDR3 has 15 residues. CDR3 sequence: CASRNLGAGANVLTF. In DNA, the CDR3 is TGTGCCAGCAGGAACCTTGGGGCCGGGGCCAACGTCCTGACTTTC. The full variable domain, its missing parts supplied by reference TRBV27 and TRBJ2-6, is EAQVTQNPRYLITVTGKKLTVTCSQNMNHEYMSWYRQDPGLGLRQIYYSMNVEVTDKGDVPEGYKVSRKEKRNFPLILESPSPNQTSLYFCASRNLGAGANVLTFGAGSRLTVL.

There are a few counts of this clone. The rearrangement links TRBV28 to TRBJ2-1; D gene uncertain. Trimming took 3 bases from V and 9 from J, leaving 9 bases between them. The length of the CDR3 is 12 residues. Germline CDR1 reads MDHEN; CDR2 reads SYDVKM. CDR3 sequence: CASSFQRGEQFF. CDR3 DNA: TGTGCCAGCAGTTTCCAGCGAGGTGAGCAGTTCTTC.

The CDR3 protein is CASSQGGRGTDTQYF. The CDR3 region has the DNA TGTGCCAGCAGCCAAGGCGGCAGGGGCACAGATACGCAGTATTTT. This sequence joins TRBV11-3 and TRBJ2-3, with D perhaps TRBD1 (5 bases). Looked up from germline, CDR1 is SGHNT and CDR2 is YENEEA. V was pared by 5 bases and J by 1 base, with 13 bases between. The CDR3 totals 15 residues.

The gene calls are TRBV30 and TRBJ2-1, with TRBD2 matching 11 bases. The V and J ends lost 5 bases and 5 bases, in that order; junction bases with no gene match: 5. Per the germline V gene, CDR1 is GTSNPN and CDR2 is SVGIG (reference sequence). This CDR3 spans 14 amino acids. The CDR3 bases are TGTGCCTGGGGACCGGGACTAGCGGACAATGAGCAGTTCTTC. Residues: CAWGPGLADNEQFF. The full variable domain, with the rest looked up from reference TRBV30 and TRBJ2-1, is SQTIHQWPATLVQPVGSPLSLECTVEGTSNPNLYWYRQAAGRGLQLLFYSVGIGQISSEVPQNLSASRPQDRQFILSSKKLLLSDSGFYLCAWGPGLADNEQFFGPGTRLTVL.

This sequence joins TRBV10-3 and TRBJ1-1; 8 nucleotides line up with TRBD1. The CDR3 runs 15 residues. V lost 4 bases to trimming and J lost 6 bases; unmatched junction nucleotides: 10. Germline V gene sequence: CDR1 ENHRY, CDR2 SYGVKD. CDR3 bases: TGTGCCATCAGTGCCGACAGGGGACGACGGGCTGAAGCTTTCTTT. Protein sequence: CAISADRGRRAEAFF.

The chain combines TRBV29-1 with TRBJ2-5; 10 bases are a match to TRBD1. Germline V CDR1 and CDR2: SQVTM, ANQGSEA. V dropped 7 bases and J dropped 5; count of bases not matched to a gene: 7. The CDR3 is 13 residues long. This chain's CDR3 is CSAGDRGYETQYF. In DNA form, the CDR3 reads TGCAGCGCCGGGGACAGGGGTTACGAGACCCAGTACTTC.

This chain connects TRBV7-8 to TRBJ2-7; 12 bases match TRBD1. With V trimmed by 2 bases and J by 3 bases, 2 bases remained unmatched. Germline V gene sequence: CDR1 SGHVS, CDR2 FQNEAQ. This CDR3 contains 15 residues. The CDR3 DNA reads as TGTGCCAGCAGCTTATGGGACAGGGGGCACTACGAGCAGTACTTC. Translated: CASSLWDRGHYEQYF.

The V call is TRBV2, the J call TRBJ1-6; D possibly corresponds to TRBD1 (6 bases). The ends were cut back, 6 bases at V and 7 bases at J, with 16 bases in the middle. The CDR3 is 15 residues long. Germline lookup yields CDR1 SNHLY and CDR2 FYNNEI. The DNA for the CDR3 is TGTGCCAGCAGCTTAGGGGGTTCTGAGAATTCACCCCTCCACTTT. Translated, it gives CASSLGGSENSPLHF.

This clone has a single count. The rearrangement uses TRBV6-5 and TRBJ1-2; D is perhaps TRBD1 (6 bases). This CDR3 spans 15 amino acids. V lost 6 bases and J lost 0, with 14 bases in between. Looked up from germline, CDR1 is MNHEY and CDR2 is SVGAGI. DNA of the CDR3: TGTGCCAGCAGGGACAGTACCGTAGCTAACTATGGCTACACCTTC. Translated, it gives CASRDSTVANYGYTF.

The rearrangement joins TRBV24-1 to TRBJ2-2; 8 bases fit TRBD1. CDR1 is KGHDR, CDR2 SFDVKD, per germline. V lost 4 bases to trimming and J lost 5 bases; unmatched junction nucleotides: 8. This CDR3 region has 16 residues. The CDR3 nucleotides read TGTGCCACCAGTGACCGAGGACAGGGCCGGACCGGGGAGCTGTTTTTT. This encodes CATSDRGQGRTGELFF.

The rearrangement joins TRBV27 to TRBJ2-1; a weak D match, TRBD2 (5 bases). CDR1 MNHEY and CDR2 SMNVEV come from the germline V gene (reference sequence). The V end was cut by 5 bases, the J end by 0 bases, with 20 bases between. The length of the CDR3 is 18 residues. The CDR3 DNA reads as TGTGCCAGCAGTGGCCGGGTTCCCACTAGAAGCTCCTACAATGAGCAGTTCTTC. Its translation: CASSGRVPTRSSYNEQFF.

The CDR3 nucleotides read TGTGCCAGCAGTGAAGGATGGAGGTCTTCACCCCTCCACTTT. Translated, it gives CASSEGWRSSPLHF. J is TRBJ1-6 and V is TRBV6-1; D is unclear. The CDR3 extends over 14 amino acids. The germline gives CDR1 MNHNS, CDR2 SASEGT. V dropped 1 base and J dropped 9 bases, with 10 bases sitting between them.

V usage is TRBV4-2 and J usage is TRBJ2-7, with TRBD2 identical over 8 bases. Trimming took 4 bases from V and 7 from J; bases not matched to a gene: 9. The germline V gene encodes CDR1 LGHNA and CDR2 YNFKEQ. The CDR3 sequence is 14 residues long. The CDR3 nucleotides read TGTGCCAGCAGCCCGACGGGAGGGAGGGGTGAGCAGTACTTC. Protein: CASSPTGGRGEQYF.